This T cell receptor (beta chain) was observed in a study of shared clonotypes between healthy human individuals. Generated by immunoSEQ multiplex PCR, the TCRdb table keeps only in-frame clones and is missing some. The data hold roughly 410,000 clones, with about 97% observed a single time. This CDR3 comprises 16 residues. Germline CDR1 is SGHRS and CDR2 is YFSETQ. The ends lost 1 base at V and 4 bases at J; junction bases unmatched: 5. This clone was seen a single time. The clonotype originates from a man younger than 40 in good health. The genes are TRBV5-1 and TRBJ2-6, with TRBD1 identical over 7 bases. The material sequenced was memory CD8+ T cells sorted from blood. Sample subset: CD45RO+ cells pooled with CCR7-negative TemRA cells. The CDR3, as DNA: TGCGCCAGCAGCTTGATTCCGGGACAGGGGGCCAACGTCCTGACTTTC. Encoded protein: CASSLIPGQGANVLTF.